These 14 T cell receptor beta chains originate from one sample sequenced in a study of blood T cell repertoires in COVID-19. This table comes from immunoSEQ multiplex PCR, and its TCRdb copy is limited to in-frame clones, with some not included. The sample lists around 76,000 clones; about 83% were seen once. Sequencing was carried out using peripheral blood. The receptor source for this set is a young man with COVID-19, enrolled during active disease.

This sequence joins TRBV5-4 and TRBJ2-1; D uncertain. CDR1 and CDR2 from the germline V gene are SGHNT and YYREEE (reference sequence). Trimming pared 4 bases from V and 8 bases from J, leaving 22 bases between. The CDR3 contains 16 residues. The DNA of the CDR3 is TGTGCCAGCAGCCATCAGAGTGGAGCTCCCTCTGATGAGCAGTTCTTC. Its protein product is CASSHQSGAPSDEQFF.

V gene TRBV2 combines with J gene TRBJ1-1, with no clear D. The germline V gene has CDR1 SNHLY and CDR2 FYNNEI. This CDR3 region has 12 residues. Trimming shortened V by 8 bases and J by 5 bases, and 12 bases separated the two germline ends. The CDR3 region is CASEILGTEAFF. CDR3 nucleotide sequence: TGTGCCAGCGAAATACTCGGGACTGAAGCTTTCTTT.

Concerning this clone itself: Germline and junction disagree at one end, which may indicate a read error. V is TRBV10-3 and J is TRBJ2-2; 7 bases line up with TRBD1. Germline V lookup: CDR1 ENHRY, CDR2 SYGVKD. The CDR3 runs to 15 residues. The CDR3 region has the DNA TGTGCCATCACTGAGGGACAGACGAACACCGGGGAGCTGTTTTTT. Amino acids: CAITEGQTNTGELFF.

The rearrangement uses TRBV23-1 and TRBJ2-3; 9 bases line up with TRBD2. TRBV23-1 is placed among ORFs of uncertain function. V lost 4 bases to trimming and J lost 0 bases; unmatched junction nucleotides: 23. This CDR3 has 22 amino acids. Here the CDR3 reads CASSPPAVSSGKVFPSTDTQYF. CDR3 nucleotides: TGCGCCAGCAGTCCCCCCGCCGTATCTAGCGGGAAGGTATTTCCTAGCACAGATACGCAGTATTTT.

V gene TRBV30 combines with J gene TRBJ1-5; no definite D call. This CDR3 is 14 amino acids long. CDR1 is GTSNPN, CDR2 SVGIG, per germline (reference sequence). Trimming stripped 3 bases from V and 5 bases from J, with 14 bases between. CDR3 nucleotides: TGTGCCTGGAGAGGAGGAGGTAATCATCAGCCCCAGCATTTT. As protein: CAWRGGGNHQPQHF. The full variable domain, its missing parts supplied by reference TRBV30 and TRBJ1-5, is SQTIHQWPATLVQPVGSPLSLECTVEGTSNPNLYWYRQAAGRGLQLLFYSVGIGQISSEVPQNLSASRPQDRQFILSSKKLLLSDSGFYLCAWRGGGNHQPQHFGDGTRLSIL.

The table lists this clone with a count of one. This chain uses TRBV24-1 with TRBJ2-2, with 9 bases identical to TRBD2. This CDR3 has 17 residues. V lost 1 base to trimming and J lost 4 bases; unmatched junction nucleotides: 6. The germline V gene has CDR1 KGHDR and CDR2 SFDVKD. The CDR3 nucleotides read TGTGCCACCAGTGATTTAGGGTCGACTAGCGGCACCGGGGAGCTGTTTTTT. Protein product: CATSDLGSTSGTGELFF.

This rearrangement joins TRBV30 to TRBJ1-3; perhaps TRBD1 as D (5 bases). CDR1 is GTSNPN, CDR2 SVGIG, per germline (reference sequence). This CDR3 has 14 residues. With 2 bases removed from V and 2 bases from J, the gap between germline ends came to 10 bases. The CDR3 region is CAWSRLTAGNTIYF. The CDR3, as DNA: TGTGCCTGGAGTAGGTTGACAGCTGGAAACACCATATATTTT.

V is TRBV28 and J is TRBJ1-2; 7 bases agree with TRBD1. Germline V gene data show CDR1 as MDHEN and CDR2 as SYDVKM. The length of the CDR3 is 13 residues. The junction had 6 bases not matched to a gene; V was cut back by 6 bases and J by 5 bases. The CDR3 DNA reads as TGTGCCAGCAGGACAGGGAAGGGGTATGGCTACACCTTC. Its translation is CASRTGKGYGYTF.

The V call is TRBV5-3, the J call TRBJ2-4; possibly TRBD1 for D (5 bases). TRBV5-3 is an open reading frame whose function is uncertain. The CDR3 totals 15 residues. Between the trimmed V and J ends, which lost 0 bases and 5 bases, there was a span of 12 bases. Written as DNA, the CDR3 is TGTGCCAGAAGCTTGGCCGTCCAGACAGAAAACATTCAGTACTTC. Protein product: CARSLAVQTENIQYF.

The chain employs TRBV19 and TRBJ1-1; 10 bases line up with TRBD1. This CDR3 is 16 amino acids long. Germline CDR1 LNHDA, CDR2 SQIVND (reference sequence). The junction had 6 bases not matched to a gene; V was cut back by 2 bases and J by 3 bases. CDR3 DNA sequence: TGTGCCAGTAGTATACCTCCCGGGACAGGGGACACTGAAGCTTTCTTT. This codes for CASSIPPGTGDTEAFF.

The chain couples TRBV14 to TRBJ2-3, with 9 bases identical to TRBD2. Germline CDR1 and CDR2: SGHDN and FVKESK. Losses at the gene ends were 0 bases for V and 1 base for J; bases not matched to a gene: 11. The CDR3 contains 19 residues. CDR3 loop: CASSQDSIGSGSGTDTQYF. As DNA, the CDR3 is TGTGCCAGCAGCCAAGACAGCATAGGTAGCGGGAGTGGCACAGATACGCAGTATTTT.

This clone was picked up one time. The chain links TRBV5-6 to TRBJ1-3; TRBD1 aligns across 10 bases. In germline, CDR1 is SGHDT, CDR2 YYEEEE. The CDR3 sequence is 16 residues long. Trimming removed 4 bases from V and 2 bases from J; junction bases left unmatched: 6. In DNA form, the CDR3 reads TGTGCCAGCAGCCCTGTGGACAGGGGGACTGGAAACACCATATATTTT. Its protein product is CASSPVDRGTGNTIYF.

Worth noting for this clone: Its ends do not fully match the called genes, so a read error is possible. The CDR3 nucleotides read TGTGCCAGCATTGAAACAGGGGTCTTCGAAAAACTGTTTTTT. Translating it yields CASIETGVFEKLFF. The genes are TRBV2 and TRBJ1-4, with 7 bases that match TRBD1. Germline loops: CDR1 SNHLY, CDR2 FYNNEI. The CDR3 sequence is 14 residues long.

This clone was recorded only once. CDR3: CASCPDKVRGYEQYF. In nucleotides, the CDR3 is TGTGCCAGCTGTCCGGATAAGGTCAGGGGTTACGAGCAGTACTTC. V usage is TRBV2 and J usage is TRBJ2-7; tentative D call: TRBD1 (6 bases). This CDR3 contains 15 residues. Trimming shortened V by 8 bases and J by 4 bases, and 21 bases separated the two germline ends. Germline assignment: CDR1 SNHLY and CDR2 FYNNEI.